The present TCR beta chain was sequenced within a study of shared clonotypes between healthy human individuals. In the study overall: Used for every donor were three CD4 naive, three CD4 memory, two CD8 naive and one CD8 memory plate.

Findings and caveats of the study: Depth was large, yet rarefaction showed that sorted-subset sequencing was incomplete. The study found 4.5% to 5% of naive CD4 clonotypes shared across a few donors.

Profiled with immunoSEQ multiplex PCR; TCRdb holds only in-frame clones, not every one. The repertoire consists of approximately 2,000,000 clones, with 85% to 95% occurring once and the leading ten covering 0.3% to 0.4%. As to this clone: Its specificity is not known.

The V and J ends lost 1 base and 5 bases, in that order; junction bases with no gene match: 7. The CDR3 runs to 16 residues. Germline CDR1 and CDR2: SSHAT and FNYEAQ (reference sequence). The chain joins TRBV7-7 to TRBJ2-5; 10 bases agree with TRBD1. Input material: naive CD4+ T cells from PBMCs. Subset specified: CD45RA+ positively selected. The sequence came from a man between 18 and 29 years old in good health. Some clones in this sample may be carry-over from other donors' samples. The CDR3 spells CASSLGGQGFRETQYF. The CDR3 bases are TGTGCCAGCAGCTTAGGGGGACAGGGGTTCAGGGAGACCCAGTACTTC.